This TCR beta chain originates from a study of T cells in Graves' hyperthyroidism and ophthalmopathy. Study-level information: Before treatment of any kind, peripheral blood was taken at initial diagnosis.

Study conclusions and caveats: Most thyroid clonotypes with frequency above 0.001 were detected in blood. Ophthalmopathy and stable hyperthyroidism were separated by a 13 V-J model.

Amplified regions were TCR beta CDR3 sequences from RNA transcripts. First-round RT-PCR of the TCR CDR3 relied on the HTBI primer set. TCRdb reprocessed the multiplex PCR reads via MiXCR and lists one record per CDR3 protein. The sample consists of around 800,000 distinct CDR3 sequences, over 35% of them appearing once. This clonotype was picked up one time. Antigen unknown. Trimming left V 11 bases short and J 3 bases short, with 17 bases between. Per germline, CDR1 LNHDA and CDR2 SQIVND (reference sequence). The CDR3 extends over 13 amino acids. This receptor was identified in a man between 18 and 29 years old with Graves' hyperthyroidism. Input material: blood. The chain is built from TRBV19 and TRBJ2-7; D gene unclear. CDR3 loop: CAVRAVVNYEQYF. In DNA form, the CDR3 reads TGTGCCGTAAGGGCCGTGGTAAACTACGAGCAGTACTTC.